The rows below give T cell receptor beta chains drawn from one sample of a study of blood T cell repertoires in COVID-19. Here immunoSEQ multiplex PCR was the method, and the copy in TCRdb shows in-frame clones only, minus some. The sample lists fewer than 200,000 clones; approximately 79% were seen once. Sequenced: peripheral blood. The receptors come from a woman in her 70s with acute or convalescent COVID-19. CDR3s include the opening cysteine and the closing phenylalanine or tryptophan. A D gene is named only where the DNA matches it firmly. Clone size is stated in some rows and not others, as once, few, many or a class when expanded.

TRBV7-9	few	TRBJ1-1	-	CASSLEGRDTEAFF	TGTGCCAGCAGCTTAGAGGGGAGGGACACTGAAGCTTTCTTT
TRBV2	-	TRBJ1-1	-	CASALGLGGNTEAFF	TGTGCCAGCGCTCTCGGATTAGGGGGGAACACTGAAGCTTTCTTT
TRBV24-1	-	TRBJ2-3	-	CATSGPGMSTDTQYF	TGTGCCACCAGTGGCCCGGGAATGTCCACAGATACGCAGTATTTT
TRBV7-7	-	TRBJ2-5	-	CASMEQQETQYF	TGTGCCAGCATGGAACAGCAAGAGACCCAGTACTTC
TRBV5-5	-	TRBJ1-1	-	CASSQNTEAFF	TGTGCCAGCAGCCAGAACACTGAAGCTTTCTTT
TRBV19	few	TRBJ1-2	-	CASSIAPGANYGYTF	TGTGCCAGTAGCATAGCCCCGGGTGCTAACTATGGCTACACCTTC
TRBV30	-	TRBJ2-1	TRBD1	CAWTKGTVTINEQFF	TGTGCCTGGACCAAAGGGACAGTAACCATCAATGAGCAGTTCTTC
TRBV5-1	-	TRBJ1-4	-	CASSLGQLNEKLFF	TGCGCCAGCAGCTTGGGACAGCTCAATGAAAAACTGTTTTTT
TRBV6-6	-	TRBJ1-5	TRBD1	CASTPQGGSNQPQHF	TGTGCCAGCACCCCCCAGGGGGGTAGCAATCAGCCCCAGCATTTT
TRBV29-1	-	TRBJ2-7	TRBD2	CSVETATSGTYYEQYF	TGCAGCGTTGAAACGGCCACTAGCGGAACTTACTACGAGCAGTACTTC
TRBV4-2	once	TRBJ2-1	TRBD2	CASSTRTSGSRDNEQFF	TGTGCCAGCAGCACCCGGACTAGCGGGAGTCGCGACAATGAGCAGTTCTTC
TRBV19	-	TRBJ1-1	-	CASTRSVGRGTEAFF	TGTGCCAGTACCCGAAGCGTTGGCAGGGGCACTGAAGCTTTCTTT
TRBV27	-	TRBJ1-2	-	CASSGRGRVVGYTF	TGTGCCAGCAGTGGCAGGGGTAGGGTGGTCGGCTACACCTTC
TRBV2	-	TRBJ2-1	-	CASSEYLALNSRQFF	TGTGCCAGCAGTGAATACCTAGCGCTAAACAGCCGGCAGTTCTTC
TRBV3-1/TRBV3-2	-	TRBJ2-2	TRBD2	CASSRIGGGTGTGELFF	TGTGCCAGCAGCCGCATTGGGGGGGGAACTGGCACCGGGGAGCTGTTTTTT
TRBV6-5	-	TRBJ2-4	TRBD2	CASSRYGGRENIQYF	TGTGCCAGCAGTCGGTATGGCGGGAGGGAAAACATTCAGTACTTC
TRBV14	-	TRBJ1-1	-	CASSNTRNTEAFF	TGTGCCAGCAGCAATACACGGAACACTGAAGCTTTCTTT
TRBV21-1	-	TRBJ1-1	-	CASSLQGHSGSAEAFF	TGTGCCAGCAGCCTACAGGGTCATTCAGGGAGCGCTGAAGCTTTCTTT
TRBV19	-	TRBJ1-5	-	CASSIEGDQPQHF	TGTGCCAGTAGTATCGAGGGAGATCAGCCCCAGCATTTT
TRBV4-1	-	TRBJ2-7	TRBD2	CASSARVPLAGGPYEPYF	TGCGCCAGCAGCGCTCGAGTCCCACTAGCGGGAGGGCCTTACGAGCCGTACTTC
TRBV4-1	-	TRBJ1-6	TRBD1	CASSHTGTGKGSPLHF	TGCGCCAGCAGCCATACCGGGACAGGGAAGGGATCACCCCTCCACTTT
TRBV7-9	-	TRBJ1-1	-	CASSSRVGIHTEAFF	TGTGCCAGCAGCTCCAGGGTTGGTATACACACTGAAGCTTTCTTT
TRBV7-2	-	TRBJ1-1	-	CASSLGWGRAEAFF	TGTGCCAGCAGCTTAGGATGGGGGAGGGCTGAAGCTTTCTTT
TRBV24-1	-	TRBJ2-1	TRBD2	CATSDSGLVHYNEQFF	TGTGCCACCAGTGATTCGGGACTAGTACACTACAATGAGCAGTTCTTC
TRBV6-6	-	TRBJ2-7	-	CASSPLIEQYF	TGTGCCAGCAGCCCCCTTATCGAGCAGTACTTC
TRBV11-1	once	TRBJ2-1	-	CASSFGQWNEQFF	TGTGCCAGCAGCTTCGGACAGTGGAATGAGCAGTTCTTC
TRBV11-1	-	TRBJ2-7	TRBD1	CASSLDRGGHEQYF	TGTGCCAGCAGCTTGGACAGGGGTGGCCACGAGCAGTACTTC
TRBV5-1	-	TRBJ1-6	-	CASSSNRDSPLHF	TGCGCCAGCAGCTCTAACAGAGATTCACCCCTCCACTTT
TRBV6-5	-	TRBJ1-2	TRBD1	CASSGQGPPYGYTF	TGTGCCAGCAGCGGACAGGGACCCCCCTATGGCTACACCTTC
TRBV6-5	-	TRBJ1-1	TRBD1	CASSSGQGFTEAFF	TGTGCCAGCAGTTCCGGACAGGGATTCACTGAAGCTTTCTTT
TRBV7-9	-	TRBJ2-4	-	CASSPQVDKNIQYF	TGTGCCAGCAGCCCTCAGGTGGACAAAAACATTCAGTACTTC
TRBV19	-	TRBJ2-1	-	CASRKYRSGADEQFF	TGTGCCAGTAGGAAGTATCGGTCAGGGGCGGATGAGCAGTTCTTC
TRBV4-1	-	TRBJ2-5	TRBD2	CASSQVLAGPETQYF	TGCGCCAGCAGCCAAGTACTAGCGGGACCAGAGACCCAGTACTTC
TRBV9	-	TRBJ1-4	TRBD1	CASSVDAGGGEKLFF	TGTGCCAGCAGCGTAGACGCAGGGGGAGGTGAAAAACTGTTTTTT
TRBV5-1	-	TRBJ1-6	-	CASSPESGSPLHF	TGCGCCAGCAGCCCCGAGTCGGGTTCACCCCTCCACTTT
TRBV9	-	TRBJ2-3	TRBD2	CASSASLSGSGADTQYF	TGTGCCAGCAGCGCCTCTCTTAGCGGGAGTGGGGCAGATACGCAGTATTTT
TRBV30	once	TRBJ2-1	TRBD2	CAWSVGTSGYNEQFF	TGTGCCTGGAGTGTGGGGACTAGCGGTTACAATGAGCAGTTCTTC
TRBV2	-	TRBJ2-5	TRBD2	CASSARLAGGETQYF	TGTGCCAGCAGTGCCCGACTAGCGGGGGGTGAGACCCAGTACTTC
TRBV7-8	-	TRBJ1-1	-	CASSLGPTGTTEAFF	TGTGCCAGCAGCTTAGGGCCAACGGGTACCACTGAAGCTTTCTTT
TRBV7-3	once	TRBJ2-1	TRBD2	CASSLTRVAGGNEQFF	TGTGCCAGCAGCTTAACGCGGGTAGCGGGAGGCAATGAGCAGTTCTTC
TRBV19	-	TRBJ1-1	-	CASSKHTDNTEAFF	TGTGCCAGTAGTAAACACACCGATAACACTGAAGCTTTCTTT